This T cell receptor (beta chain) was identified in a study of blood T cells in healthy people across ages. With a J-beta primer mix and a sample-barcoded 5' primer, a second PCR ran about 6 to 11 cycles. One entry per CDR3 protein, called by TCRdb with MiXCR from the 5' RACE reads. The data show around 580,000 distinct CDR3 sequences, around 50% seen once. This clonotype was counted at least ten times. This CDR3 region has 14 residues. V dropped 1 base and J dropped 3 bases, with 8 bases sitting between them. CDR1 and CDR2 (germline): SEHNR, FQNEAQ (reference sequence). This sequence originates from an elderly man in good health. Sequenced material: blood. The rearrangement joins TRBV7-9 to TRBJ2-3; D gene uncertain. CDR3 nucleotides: TGTGCCAGCAGCTTAGTTTTGGGAACAGATACGCAGTATTTT. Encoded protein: CASSLVLGTDTQYF.